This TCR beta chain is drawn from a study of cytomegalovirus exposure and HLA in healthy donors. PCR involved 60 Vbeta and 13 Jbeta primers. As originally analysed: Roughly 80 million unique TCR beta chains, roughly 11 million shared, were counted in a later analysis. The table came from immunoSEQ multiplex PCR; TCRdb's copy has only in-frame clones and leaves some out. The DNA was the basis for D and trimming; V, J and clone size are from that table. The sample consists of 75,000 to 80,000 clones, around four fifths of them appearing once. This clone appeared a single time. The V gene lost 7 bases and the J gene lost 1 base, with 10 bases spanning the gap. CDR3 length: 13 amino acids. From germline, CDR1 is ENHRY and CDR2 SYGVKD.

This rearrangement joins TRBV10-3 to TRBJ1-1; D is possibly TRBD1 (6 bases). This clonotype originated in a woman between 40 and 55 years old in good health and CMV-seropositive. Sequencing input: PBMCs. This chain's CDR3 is CAINGGGNTEAFF. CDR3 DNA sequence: TGTGCCATCAATGGGGGCGGGAACACTGAAGCTTTCTTT.